The 14 T cell receptor beta chains below all came from one sample that was sequenced in a study of shared clonotypes between healthy human individuals. Here immunoSEQ multiplex PCR was the method, and the copy in TCRdb shows in-frame clones only, minus some. Counted here are more than 400,000 clones, around 73% occurring once; the ten biggest clones make up 12%. The sample consisted of PBMCs. The source is a woman between 40 and 55 years old in good health. Some clones in this sample may be carry-over from other donors' samples.

Ten or more counts support this clone. The chain is built from TRBV18 and TRBJ2-3, with D possibly being TRBD2 (5 bases). This CDR3 comprises 14 residues. Trimming took off 2 bases at V and 2 bases at J, with 8 bases between the two ends. Germline lookup yields CDR1 KGHSH and CDR2 LQKENI. CDR3 in amino acids: CASSPTSSTDTQYF. The CDR3 DNA reads TGTGCCAGCTCACCAACTAGTTCCACAGATACGCAGTATTTT.

The chain couples TRBV6-5 to TRBJ1-4; TRBD1 matches at 8 bases. V shed 7 bases, J shed 4 bases, and the junction held 5 bases outside the gene matches. Per the germline V gene, CDR1 is MNHEY and CDR2 is SVGAGI. The CDR3 contains 14 residues. The CDR3 reads CASNPGQDNEKLFF. The DNA of the CDR3 is TGTGCCAGCAACCCGGGACAGGATAATGAAAAACTGTTTTTT.

CDR3 protein: CASSLDRVGTEAFF. The CDR3 nucleotides are TGTGCCAGCAGCTTAGACAGGGTTGGGACTGAAGCTTTCTTT. The chain recombines TRBV7-8 with TRBJ1-1; maybe TRBD1 (6 bases). CDR1 SGHVS and CDR2 FQNEAQ come from the germline V gene. Trimming stripped 1 base from V and 5 bases from J, with 11 bases between. The CDR3 is made up of 14 amino acids.

This sequence joins TRBV21-1 and TRBJ2-7. TRBV21-1 is reported as a pseudogene. The CDR3 is 16 residues long. CDR3 in DNA: TGTGCCAGCAGCAAGCTAGTTTGGGCCTCAGCCCACGAGCAGTACTTC. This encodes CASSKLVWASAHEQYF.

This clone was recorded once. The chain recombines TRBV5-6 with TRBJ2-5; possibly TRBD1 for D (6 bases). In germline, CDR1 is SGHDT, CDR2 YYEEEE. V lost 3 bases and J 5 bases, leaving 14 bases between the germline ends. The CDR3 totals 14 residues. Here the CDR3 reads CASSSTQGFETQYF. CDR3 DNA sequence: TGTGCCAGCAGCTCGACACAGGGTTTTGAGACCCAGTACTTC. Supplemented by reference TRBV5-6 and TRBJ2-5, the full variable domain reads DAGVTQSPTHLIKTRGQQVTLRCSPKSGHDTVSWYQQALGQGPQFIFQYYEEEERQRGNFPDRFSGHQFPNYSSELNVNALLLGDSALYLCASSSTQGFETQYFGPGTRLLVL.

About this clone itself: The junction departs from germline at one end; a sequencing error may be responsible. This sequence joins TRBV15 and TRBJ1-6; D gene uncertain. CDR3 length: 14 residues. Germline CDR1 LNHNV, CDR2 YYDKDF (reference sequence). The CDR3 here is CATGRGQNNSPLHF. The CDR3 DNA follows: TGTGCCACCGGCAGAGGGCAGAATAATTCACCCCTCCACTTT.

The chain employs TRBV15 and TRBJ2-5; 8 nucleotides match TRBD1. Germline CDR1 LNHNV, CDR2 YYDKDF (reference sequence). The V segment lost 1 base and the J segment 4 bases; nucleotides outside the gene matches: 2. The CDR3 is 14 residues long. In DNA, the CDR3 is TGTGCCACCAGCAGAGGGACAGGGAGAGAGACCCAGTACTTC. Translating gives CATSRGTGRETQYF.

V is TRBV27 and J is TRBJ2-2; D call uncertain. The V end was cut by 7 bases, the J end by 0 bases, with 9 bases between. Looked up from germline, CDR1 is MNHEY and CDR2 is SMNVEV (reference sequence). This CDR3 region has 14 residues. CDR3 residues: CASTAAANTGELFF. The CDR3 region has the DNA TGTGCCAGCACGGCGGCAGCGAACACCGGGGAGCTGTTTTTT.

The V gene is TRBV28, the J gene TRBJ2-7; no definite D call. Trimming cost V 7 bases and J 0 bases, with 7 bases left between them. Germline V gene sequence: CDR1 MDHEN, CDR2 SYDVKM. The CDR3 extends over 12 amino acids. CDR3 protein: CASTLFSYEQYF. CDR3 sequence (DNA): TGTGCCAGCACCCTTTTCTCCTACGAGCAGTACTTC.

The gene calls are TRBV10-3 and TRBJ2-7, with D perhaps matching TRBD1 or TRBD2 (5 bases each). Germline loops: CDR1 ENHRY, CDR2 SYGVKD. Trimming took off 5 bases at V and 5 bases at J, with 13 bases between the two ends. This CDR3 is built from 13 residues. The CDR3 spells CAISPGTKDEQYF. CDR3 coding DNA: TGTGCCATCAGTCCCGGGACGAAGGACGAGCAGTACTTC.

In its sample, this clone was seen a few times. This chain joins TRBV27 and TRBJ2-1, with 10 nucleotides matching TRBD2. The ends lost 8 bases at V and 9 bases at J; junction bases unmatched: 10. The CDR3 has 14 amino acids. Per germline, CDR1 MNHEY and CDR2 SMNVEV (reference sequence). This CDR3 is CASQKREGSREQFF. CDR3 sequence (DNA): TGTGCCAGCCAAAAGCGGGAGGGCTCCCGTGAGCAGTTCTTC.

The sample holds one count of this clone. The chain recombines TRBV27 with TRBJ2-7; 9 bases match TRBD1. The CDR3 consists of 15 residues. J gave up 9 bases and V 1 base, and 10 bases lay outside the gene matches. Germline V gene lookup returns CDR1 MNHEY and CDR2 SMNVEV (reference sequence). CDR3 amino acids: CASSLFGDRELGQYF. In DNA, the CDR3 is TGTGCCAGCAGTTTATTTGGGGACAGGGAGCTTGGGCAGTACTTC.

Note on this clone: With a much larger clone just one base away, this may be a read error. The V gene is TRBV5-6, the J gene TRBJ2-7; a possible D gene is TRBD1 (6 bases). The CDR3 runs 16 residues. In germline, CDR1 is SGHDT, CDR2 YYEEEE. The CDR3 loop is CASSLGRGFVSYKQYF. The CDR3 DNA is TGTGCCAGCAGCTTGGGAAGGGGGTTCGTCTCCTACAAGCAGTACTTC.

To note about this clone: The identical CDR3 is also encoded by other nucleotide sequences in the sample. The chain is built from TRBV6-4 and TRBJ2-3; D is undetermined. The V and J ends lost 3 bases and 0 bases respectively, with 4 bases between them. Germline V gene lookup returns CDR1 MRHNA and CDR2 SNTAGT. CDR3 length: 13 amino acids. CDR3 nucleotide sequence: TGTGCCAGCAGTGAATCAAGCACAGATACGCAGTATTTT. Amino acid sequence: CASSESSTDTQYF.